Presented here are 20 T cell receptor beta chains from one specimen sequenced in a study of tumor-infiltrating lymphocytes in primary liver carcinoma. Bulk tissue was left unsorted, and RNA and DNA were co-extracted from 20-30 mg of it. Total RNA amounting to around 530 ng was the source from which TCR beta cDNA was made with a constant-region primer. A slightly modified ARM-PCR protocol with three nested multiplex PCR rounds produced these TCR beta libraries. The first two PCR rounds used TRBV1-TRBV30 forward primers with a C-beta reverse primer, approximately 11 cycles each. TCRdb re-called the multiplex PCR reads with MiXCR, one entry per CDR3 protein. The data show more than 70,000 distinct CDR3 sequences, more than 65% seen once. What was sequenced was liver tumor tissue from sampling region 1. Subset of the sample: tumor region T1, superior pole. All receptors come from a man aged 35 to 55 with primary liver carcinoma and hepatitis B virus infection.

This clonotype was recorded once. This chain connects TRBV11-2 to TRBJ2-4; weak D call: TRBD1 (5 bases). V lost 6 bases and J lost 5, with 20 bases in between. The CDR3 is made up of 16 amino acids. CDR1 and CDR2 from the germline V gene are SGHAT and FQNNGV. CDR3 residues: CASSHNVRGAENIQYF. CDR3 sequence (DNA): TGTGCCAGCAGTCATAATGTAAGGGGCGCGGAAAACATTCAGTACTTC.

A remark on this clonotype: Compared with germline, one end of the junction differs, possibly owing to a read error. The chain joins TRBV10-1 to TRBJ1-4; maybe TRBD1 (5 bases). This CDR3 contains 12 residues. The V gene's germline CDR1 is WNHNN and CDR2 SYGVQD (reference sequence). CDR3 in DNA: TGTGCCAGCAGCGACGGGCAGGGAAGACTGTTTTTT. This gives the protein CASSDGQGRLFF.

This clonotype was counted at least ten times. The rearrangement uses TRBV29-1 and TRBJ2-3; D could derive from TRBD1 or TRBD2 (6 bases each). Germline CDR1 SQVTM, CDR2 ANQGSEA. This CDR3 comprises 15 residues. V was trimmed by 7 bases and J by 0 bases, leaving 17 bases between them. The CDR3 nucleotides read TGCAGCGCGCAACAGGGACTCCTTAGCACAGATACGCAGTATTTT. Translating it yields CSAQQGLLSTDTQYF.

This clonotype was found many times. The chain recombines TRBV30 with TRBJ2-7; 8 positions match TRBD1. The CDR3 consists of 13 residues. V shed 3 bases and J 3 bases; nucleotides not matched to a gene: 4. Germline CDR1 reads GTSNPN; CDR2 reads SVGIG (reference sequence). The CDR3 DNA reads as TGTGCCTGGAGGAAACAGGGGGGCTACGAGCAGTACTTC. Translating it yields CAWRKQGGYEQYF.

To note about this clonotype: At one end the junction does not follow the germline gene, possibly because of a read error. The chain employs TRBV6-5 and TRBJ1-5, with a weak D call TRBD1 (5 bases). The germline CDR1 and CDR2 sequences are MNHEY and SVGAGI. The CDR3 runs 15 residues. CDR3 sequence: CASSRTAGGTRPHHF. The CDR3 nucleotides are TGTGCCAGCAGTCGGACGGCCGGAGGGACTCGGCCCCACCATTTT.

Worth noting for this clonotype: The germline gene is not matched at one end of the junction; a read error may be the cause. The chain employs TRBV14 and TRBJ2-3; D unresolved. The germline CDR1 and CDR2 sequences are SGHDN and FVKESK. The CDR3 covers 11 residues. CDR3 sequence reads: CASSHTDMQYF. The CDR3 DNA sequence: TGTGCCAGTAGCCACACAGATATGCAGTATTTT.

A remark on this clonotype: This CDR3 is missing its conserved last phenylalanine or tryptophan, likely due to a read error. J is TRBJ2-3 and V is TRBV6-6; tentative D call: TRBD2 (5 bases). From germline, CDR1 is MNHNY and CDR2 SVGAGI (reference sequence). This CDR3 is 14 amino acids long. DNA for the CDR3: TGTGTCAGCAGTTACGCCGGGATAGGAGATACGCAGTATCTT. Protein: CVSSYAGIGDTQYL.

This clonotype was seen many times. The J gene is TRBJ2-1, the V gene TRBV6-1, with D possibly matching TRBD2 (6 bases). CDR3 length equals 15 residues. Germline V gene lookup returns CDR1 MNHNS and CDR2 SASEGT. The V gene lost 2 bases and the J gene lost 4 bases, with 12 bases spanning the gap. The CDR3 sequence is CASSERSGGYNEQFF. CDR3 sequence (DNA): TGTGCCAGCAGTGAACGAAGCGGAGGGTACAATGAGCAGTTCTTC.

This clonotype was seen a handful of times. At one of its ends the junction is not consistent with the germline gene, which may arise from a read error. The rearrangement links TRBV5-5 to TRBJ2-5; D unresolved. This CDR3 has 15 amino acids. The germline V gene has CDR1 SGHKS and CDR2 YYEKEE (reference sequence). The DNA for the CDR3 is TGTGCCAGCACCTTACCAAAGACATACCAAGATACCCAGTACTTC. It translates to CASTLPKTYQDTQYF.

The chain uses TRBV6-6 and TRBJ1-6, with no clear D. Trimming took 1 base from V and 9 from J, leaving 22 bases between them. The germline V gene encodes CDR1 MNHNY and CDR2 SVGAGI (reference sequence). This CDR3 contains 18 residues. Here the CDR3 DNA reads TGTGCCAGCAGTTACTTTCTACGGGCCCCGAGGTGGAGTTCACCCCTCCACTTT. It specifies CASSYFLRAPRWSSPLHF.

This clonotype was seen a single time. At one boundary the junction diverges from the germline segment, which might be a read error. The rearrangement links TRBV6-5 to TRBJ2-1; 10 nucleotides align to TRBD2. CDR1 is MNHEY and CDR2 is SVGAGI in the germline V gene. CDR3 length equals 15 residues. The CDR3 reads CASSVLAGSYNEQLF. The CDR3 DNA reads TGTGCCAGCAGCGTACTAGCGGGATCCTACAATGAGCAGCTCTTC.

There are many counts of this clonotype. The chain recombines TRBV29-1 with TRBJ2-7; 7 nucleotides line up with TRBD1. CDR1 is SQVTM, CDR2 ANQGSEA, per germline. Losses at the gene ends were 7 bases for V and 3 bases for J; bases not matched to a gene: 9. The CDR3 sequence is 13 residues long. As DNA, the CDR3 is TGCAGCGCCTCCGCCGGGACAGACTACGAGCAGTACTTC. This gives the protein CSASAGTDYEQYF.

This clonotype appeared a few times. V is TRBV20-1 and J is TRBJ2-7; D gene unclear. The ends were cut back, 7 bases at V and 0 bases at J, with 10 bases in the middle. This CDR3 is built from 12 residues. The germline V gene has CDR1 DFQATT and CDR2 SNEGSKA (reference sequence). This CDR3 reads CSVVPRSYEQYF. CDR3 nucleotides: TGCAGTGTTGTTCCACGCTCCTACGAGCAGTACTTC.

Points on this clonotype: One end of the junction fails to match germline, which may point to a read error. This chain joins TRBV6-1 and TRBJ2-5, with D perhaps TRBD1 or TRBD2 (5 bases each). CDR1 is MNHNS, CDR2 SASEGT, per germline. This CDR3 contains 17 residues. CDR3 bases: TGTGCCAGCAGCGCTAGCATGGGGGTAAACCGCCAAGTGACCCAGTACTTC. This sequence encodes CASSASMGVNRQVTQYF.

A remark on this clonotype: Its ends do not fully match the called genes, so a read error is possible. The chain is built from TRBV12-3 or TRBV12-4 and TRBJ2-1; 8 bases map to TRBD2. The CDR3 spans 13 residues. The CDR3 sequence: CTSSPTSANDQFF. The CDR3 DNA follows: TGCACCAGCAGTCCGACTAGCGCCAATGATCAGTTCTTC.

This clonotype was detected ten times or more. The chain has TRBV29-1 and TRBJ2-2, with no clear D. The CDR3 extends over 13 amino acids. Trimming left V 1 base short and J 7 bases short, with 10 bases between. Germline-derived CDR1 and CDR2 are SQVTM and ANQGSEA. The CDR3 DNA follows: TGCAGCGTTGAAGGGGCTTTGGGCGGGGAGCTGTTTTTT. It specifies CSVEGALGGELFF.

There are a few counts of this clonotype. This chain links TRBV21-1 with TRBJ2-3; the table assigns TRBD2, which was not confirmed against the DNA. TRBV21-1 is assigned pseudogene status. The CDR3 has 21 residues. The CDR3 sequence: CASGNIGSDTGTSGFADTQYF. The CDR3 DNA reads TGTGCCAGCGGCAACATCGGGTCAGACACCGGGACTAGCGGTTTCGCAGATACGCAGTATTTT.

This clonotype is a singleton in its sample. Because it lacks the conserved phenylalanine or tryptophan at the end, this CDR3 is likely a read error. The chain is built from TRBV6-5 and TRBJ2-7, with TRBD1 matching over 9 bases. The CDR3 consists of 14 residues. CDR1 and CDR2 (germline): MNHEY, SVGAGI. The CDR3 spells CARSPSRDRAEQYL. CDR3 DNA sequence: TGTGCCCGCAGTCCATCCCGGGACAGGGCGGAGCAGTACCTC.

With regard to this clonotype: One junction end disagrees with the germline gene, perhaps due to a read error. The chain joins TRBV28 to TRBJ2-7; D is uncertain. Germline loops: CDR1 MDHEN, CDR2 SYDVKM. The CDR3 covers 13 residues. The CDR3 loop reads CASSLRDSYKQYF. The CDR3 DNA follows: TGTGCCAGCAGTTTAAGGGATTCCTACAAGCAATACTTC.

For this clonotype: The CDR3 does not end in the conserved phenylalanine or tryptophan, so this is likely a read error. Written as DNA, the CDR3 is TGTGCCAGCAGCGACAGAGGTAGCTCCTACGAGCAGTACCTC. This sequence encodes CASSDRGSSYEQYL. The chain joins TRBV6-1 to TRBJ2-7; D may be TRBD1 (5 bases). The V gene lost 6 bases and the J gene lost 0 bases, with 12 bases spanning the gap. The germline V gene has CDR1 MNHNS and CDR2 SASEGT. This CDR3 is 14 amino acids long.